This T cell receptor (beta chain) stems from a study of post-analysis software for immune sequencing data. Study-level findings and limits: Controls showed lower frequencies than patients for a few TRBV segments, and TRBV5-6, TRBV5-1 and TRBV20-1 were among these. Co-batched samples clustered tightly together by F measure.

V was pared by 4 bases and J by 2 bases, with 12 bases between. The germline V gene encodes CDR1 MDHEN and CDR2 SYDVKM. The length of the CDR3 is 15 residues. Sequencing libraries made from TCR beta cDNA carried unique molecular identifiers. Researchers reported 400,000 to 550,000 cDNA molecules coming from around 1 to 9.1 million T cells. One entry per CDR3 protein results from TCRdb running MiXCR on the PCR reads. Among about 570,000 distinct CDR3 sequences listed, less than 40% were seen once. As to this clonotype: What it binds is unknown.

Input material: blood. This chain uses TRBV28 with TRBJ1-5, with D perhaps matching TRBD1 (6 bases). The sequence was obtained from a girl younger than 18 with multiple sclerosis. The CDR3 spells CASSSARQGNQPQHF. In DNA, the CDR3 is TGTGCCAGCAGTTCAGCGAGACAGGGCAATCAGCCCCAGCATTTT. The entire variable domain, with the rest obtained from reference TRBV28 and TRBJ1-5, is as follows: DVKVTQSSRYLVKRTGEKVFLECVQDMDHENMFWYRQDPGLGLRLIYFSYDVKMKEKGDIPEGYSVSREKKERFSLILESASTNQTSMYLCASSSARQGNQPQHFGDGTRLSIL.